The 19 T cell receptor beta chains below come from one sample, sequenced in a study of OX40 agonist ivuxolimab in advanced cancers. The method was immunoSEQ multiplex PCR; TCRdb's version includes in-frame clones alone and lacks a portion of them. The repertoire holds about 54,000 clones, with 70% to 90% as singletons. The source was CD4+ or CD8+ T cells sorted from blood, collected in a trial of the OX40 agonist ivuxolimab. The origin of the receptors is an adult with an advanced solid tumor such as melanoma, head and neck, liver or kidney cancer.

The rearrangement uses TRBV4-1 and TRBJ1-2; D is uncertain. The CDR3 loop spans 16 amino acids. With 4 bases removed from V and 1 base from J, the gap between germline ends came to 16 bases. The germline CDR1 and CDR2 sequences are MGHRA and YSYEKL. The CDR3 here is CASSPSLQKYNYGYTF. CDR3 in DNA: TGCGCCAGCAGCCCCTCCCTACAGAAATATAACTATGGCTACACCTTC.

V is TRBV19 and J is TRBJ1-1, with 7 nucleotides matching TRBD1. The CDR3 is made up of 15 amino acids. Germline CDR1 LNHDA, CDR2 SQIVND (reference sequence). The V gene end was trimmed by 4 bases and the J gene end by 4 bases; junction bases not matched to a gene: 9. The CDR3 bases are TGTGCCAGTAGTAGGTCAGGGGGTAGGGGCACTGAAGCTTTCTTT. Translating gives CASSRSGGRGTEAFF.

V usage is TRBV5-4 and J usage is TRBJ2-5; D is ambiguous. Trimming stripped 0 bases from V and 5 bases from J, with 11 bases between. Germline V gives CDR1 SGHNT, CDR2 YYREEE (reference sequence). The CDR3 is 14 residues long. In DNA, the CDR3 is TGTGCCAGCAGCTTGGTTGGGGATGGGGAGACCCAGTACTTC. Its protein is CASSLVGDGETQYF.

The V gene is TRBV6-1, the J gene TRBJ2-7, with D tentatively TRBD1 (5 bases). CDR3 length: 15 residues. Germline assignment: CDR1 MNHNS and CDR2 SASEGT. The V gene lost 2 bases and the J gene lost 2 bases, with 13 bases spanning the gap. The CDR3 sequence: CASSESTGSTYEQYF. Written as DNA, the CDR3 is TGTGCCAGCAGTGAATCTACAGGAAGCACCTACGAGCAGTACTTC.

The chain uses TRBV19 and TRBJ1-2, with D perhaps matching TRBD1 (6 bases). The CDR3 extends over 17 amino acids. Germline CDR1 is LNHDA and CDR2 is SQIVND (reference sequence). V lost 4 bases, J lost 0 bases, and 18 bases lay in between. This chain's CDR3 is CASSSRSRGISNYGYTF. The DNA for the CDR3 is TGTGCCAGTAGTAGTCGGAGCAGGGGTATATCTAACTATGGCTACACCTTC.

The rearrangement links TRBV7-8 to TRBJ1-2, with 7 bases identical to TRBD1. This CDR3 has 17 residues. Losses at the gene ends were 1 base for V and 0 bases for J; bases not matched to a gene: 8. The germline gives CDR1 SGHVS, CDR2 FQNEAQ. The CDR3 region is CASSLVNRGNSNYGYTF. The CDR3 nucleotides are TGTGCCAGCAGCTTAGTTAACAGGGGAAATTCTAACTATGGCTACACCTTC.

V and J are TRBV12-5 and TRBJ2-5; 7 bases align to TRBD2. Per the germline V gene, CDR1 is LGHNT and CDR2 is FRNRAP. There are 14 residues in the CDR3. Germline trimming cut 0 bases from V and 4 bases from J; bases unmatched to any gene: 2. The CDR3 sequence: CASGLVGRVETQYF. The CDR3 DNA is TGTGCTAGTGGTTTGGTAGGGAGGGTAGAGACCCAGTACTTC.

This clone was seen more than once but under ten times. This chain joins TRBV21-1 and TRBJ2-1; the table's D call, TRBD2, was not checked against the DNA. TRBV21-1 is labeled a pseudogene. There are 20 residues in the CDR3. CDR3 nucleotide sequence: TGTGCCAGCAGCCCCCAGGGAGGCCTAGCGGGGGAGAGCTCCTACAATGAGCAGTTCTTC. It translates to CASSPQGGLAGESSYNEQFF.

The rearrangement links TRBV27 to TRBJ1-3; D is undetermined. This CDR3 spans 15 amino acids. With 2 bases removed from V and 1 base from J, the gap between germline ends came to 9 bases. Germline CDR1 MNHEY, CDR2 SMNVEV (reference sequence). The CDR3 region is CASSLTRSSGNTIYF. In DNA, the CDR3 is TGTGCCAGCAGTTTAACTAGGTCGTCTGGAAACACCATATATTTT.

This sequence joins TRBV19 and TRBJ1-5; D is possibly TRBD1 (5 bases). The length of the CDR3 is 17 residues. Germline-derived CDR1 and CDR2 are LNHDA and SQIVND (reference sequence). V was shortened by 2 bases and J by 0 bases, with 14 bases between the two germline ends. The CDR3 region has the DNA TGTGCCAGTAGTATACCGACAGCCCGTTATAGCAATCAGCCCCAGCATTTT. Translating gives CASSIPTARYSNQPQHF.

This sequence joins TRBV6-5 and TRBJ1-6, with D possibly being TRBD1 (6 bases). The germline gives CDR1 MNHEY, CDR2 SVGAGI. V was shortened by 6 bases and J by 16 bases, with 22 bases between the two germline ends. The CDR3 consists of 14 residues. The CDR3, as DNA: TGTGCCAGCAGACCATACAGGGATTCAGTTCCGCTCCACTTT. Its protein is CASRPYRDSVPLHF.

Only a few counts were recorded for this clone. The chain couples TRBV9 to TRBJ2-3; 12 nucleotides match TRBD2. This CDR3 has 18 amino acids. Looked up from germline, CDR1 is SGDLS and CDR2 is YYNGEE. The V and J ends lost 4 bases and 3 bases, in that order; junction bases with no gene match: 12. CDR3 region: CASSKSVGLAGSTDTQYF. CDR3 DNA sequence: TGTGCCAGCAGCAAAAGCGTCGGACTAGCGGGGAGTACAGATACGCAGTATTTT. The variable domain in full, completed from reference TRBV9 and TRBJ2-3, reads DSGVTQTPKHLITATGQRVTLRCSPRSGDLSVYWYQQSLDQGLQFLIQYYNGEERAKGNILERFSAQQFPDLHSELNLSSLELGDSALYFCASSKSVGLAGSTDTQYFGPGTRLTVL.

The gene calls are TRBV5-4 and TRBJ1-3; D unresolved. From germline, CDR1 is SGHNT and CDR2 YYREEE (reference sequence). CDR3 size: 13 residues. The V end was cut by 2 bases, the J end by 4 bases, with 7 bases between. CDR3 sequence (DNA): TGTGCCAGCAGCTTTTATTCCGGAAACACCATATATTTT. This gives the protein CASSFYSGNTIYF.

V usage is TRBV28 and J usage is TRBJ1-6; the match to TRBD1 covers 10 bases. The CDR3 covers 14 residues. The germline V gene has CDR1 MDHEN and CDR2 SYDVKM. V lost 6 bases to trimming and J lost 8 bases; unmatched junction nucleotides: 4. The DNA for the CDR3 is TGTGCCAGCAGGGGGGACAGGGGTTATTCACCCCTCCACTTT. Translation: CASRGDRGYSPLHF.

The CDR3 region has the DNA TGTGCCAGCAGTTTTACACCGCCGGGGGAGCAGTACTTC. This gives the protein CASSFTPPGEQYF. The chain has TRBV27 and TRBJ2-7, with a weak D call TRBD2 (5 bases). This CDR3 contains 13 residues. Looked up from germline, CDR1 is MNHEY and CDR2 is SMNVEV (reference sequence). V was pared by 3 bases and J by 7 bases, with 13 bases between.

The DNA of the CDR3 is TGTGCCAGCAGCTTAGTTATGAACACTGAAGCTTTCTTT. Amino acids: CASSLVMNTEAFF. This chain connects TRBV7-6 to TRBJ1-1; no firm D call. Looked up from germline, CDR1 is SGHVS and CDR2 is FNYEAQ. The CDR3 is made up of 13 amino acids. The V end was cut by 1 base, the J end by 0 bases, with 3 bases between.

This clone has a handful of counts. The chain couples TRBV4-1 to TRBJ1-1; no firm D call. CDR1 MGHRA and CDR2 YSYEKL come from the germline V gene. CDR3 size: 14 residues. V lost 4 bases to trimming and J lost 0 bases, with 9 bases between them. The CDR3 here is CASSRTAMNTEAFF. DNA for the CDR3: TGCGCCAGCAGCCGGACGGCTATGAACACTGAAGCTTTCTTT.

The J gene is TRBJ1-5, the V gene TRBV7-2; a weak D match, TRBD1 (6 bases). CDR1 SGHTA and CDR2 FQGNSA come from the germline V gene. This CDR3 has 15 amino acids. V gave up 5 bases and J gave up 4 bases, with 15 bases separating them. The CDR3 coding sequence is TGTGCCAGCAGCGGGGAGGGGGTAGGGAATCAGCCCCAGCATTTT. Protein: CASSGEGVGNQPQHF.

This chain connects TRBV2 to TRBJ2-1; D remains ambiguous. Trimming took off 3 bases at V and 0 bases at J, with 12 bases between the two ends. Germline-derived CDR1 and CDR2 are SNHLY and FYNNEI. The CDR3 sequence is 16 residues long. The CDR3 protein is CASSEDGFSSYNEQFF. DNA for the CDR3: TGTGCCAGCAGTGAGGACGGGTTTAGCTCCTACAATGAGCAGTTCTTC.